Below, 7 T cell receptor beta chains from the same sample are listed, as sequenced in a study of CD8 T cells in Susac syndrome. Reverse transcription of roughly 0.45 to 1 ug RNA used random hexamers. TCRdb used MiXCR to reprocess the immunoSEQ multiplex PCR reads, holding one entry per CDR3 protein. The sample includes approximately 50,000 distinct CDR3 sequences, approximately 95% of them seen just once. The sample taken for sequencing was CD8+ T cells from PBMCs. Receptor source: a human donor with Susac syndrome.

The chain links TRBV9 to TRBJ2-5; D possibly corresponds to TRBD2 (6 bases). The CDR3 spans 15 residues. V dropped 0 bases and J dropped 4 bases, with 13 bases sitting between them. Germline CDR1 and CDR2: SGDLS and YYNGEE. The CDR3 spells CASSVGASDRETQYF. The CDR3 DNA follows: TGTGCCAGCAGCGTAGGAGCTAGCGATCGAGAGACCCAGTACTTC.

The CDR3 reads CASSSRGLGNTIYF. The DNA for the CDR3 is TGTGCCAGCAGTTCCCGGGGGCTTGGAAACACCATATATTTT. The chain couples TRBV27 to TRBJ1-3; tentative D call: TRBD1 (6 bases). Trimming removed 4 bases from V and 3 bases from J, with 10 bases in between. Germline lookup yields CDR1 MNHEY and CDR2 SMNVEV (reference sequence). The CDR3 runs 14 residues.

The genes are TRBV19 and TRBJ1-5; 10 nucleotides align to TRBD1. The CDR3 runs to 14 residues. Germline V gene lookup returns CDR1 LNHDA and CDR2 SQIVND (reference sequence). V trimming: 7 bases; J trimming: 4 bases; junction bases outside the gene matches: 4. CDR3 sequence reads: CASIWTGGNQPQHF. Written as DNA, the CDR3 is TGTGCCAGTATTTGGACAGGGGGTAATCAGCCCCAGCATTTT.

The chain recombines TRBV7-9 with TRBJ1-2; D might be TRBD1 (6 bases). With 3 bases removed from V and 1 base from J, the gap between germline ends came to 15 bases. This CDR3 has 16 residues. Germline CDR1 is SEHNR and CDR2 is FQNEAQ (reference sequence). CDR3 nucleotides: TGTGCCAGCAGCTTCTTACCCGACAGGCTTAACTATGGCTACACCTTC. Translated: CASSFLPDRLNYGYTF.

The CDR3 DNA sequence: TGCGCCAGCAGCTTGGAGACGCACAGCTTGAGCAATCAGCCCCAGCATTTT. Translating gives CASSLETHSLSNQPQHF. V usage is TRBV5-1 and J usage is TRBJ1-5; D is unclear. The CDR3 is 17 residues long. CDR1 is SGHRS, CDR2 YFSETQ, per germline. Trimming left V 0 bases short and J 1 base short, with 14 bases between.

The V and J genes are TRBV6-2 or TRBV6-3 and TRBJ2-7; 10 positions match TRBD2. Germline V CDR1 and CDR2: MNHEY, SVGEGT. The V and J ends lost 2 bases and 3 bases, in that order; junction bases with no gene match: 4. The CDR3 runs to 15 residues. The CDR3 bases are TGTGCCAGCAGTTACCCCCAGCGGGGGGGCTACGAGCAGTACTTC. Translation gives CASSYPQRGGYEQYF.

The chain joins TRBV11-1 to TRBJ2-1; 10 nucleotides line up with TRBD2. The CDR3 extends over 20 amino acids. V lost 2 bases and J lost 10; bases outside the gene matches: 23. Germline loops: CDR1 SGHAT, CDR2 FQDESV (reference sequence). The CDR3 region is CASSLRTGTSAGSDLGEQFF. The CDR3 nucleotides read TGTGCCAGCAGCTTAAGAACCGGGACTAGCGCGGGGTCGGACTTAGGGGAGCAGTTCTTC.